A single sample is the source of the 12 T cell receptor beta chains below, sequenced in a study of vaccination effects on CD4 cells after COVID-19. Sequencing was performed with immunoSEQ multiplex PCR; in TCRdb, only in-frame clones are kept and a portion is missing. This sample has more than 12,000 clones, with 72% found just once. After expansion with viral peptide pools in the ViraFEST assay, antigen-specific CD4+ T cells were sequenced. When about ten days of culture had elapsed, CD4+ T cells were isolated. Everyone in the study got two shots of either the BNT162b2 or mRNA-1273 vaccine. No antigen has been assigned to these receptors. Sequencing used CD4+ T cells from PBMCs cultured with SARS-CoV-2 spike peptides, obtained after COVID-19 vaccination. These receptors were collected from a human donor who received a COVID-19 vaccine.

This clone was seen only once. The V gene is TRBV5-8, the J gene TRBJ1-6, with 8 bases that match TRBD1. Trimming removed 2 bases from V and 9 bases from J; junction bases left unmatched: 7. Germline CDR1 and CDR2: SGHTS and YDEGEE. CDR3 length equals 15 residues. In DNA, the CDR3 is TGTGCCAGCAGCTTCACAGGGGGTGGGGGTTCACCCCTCCACTTT. This encodes CASSFTGGGGSPLHF.

This chain joins TRBV3-1 (or the pseudogene TRBV3-2) and TRBJ2-3; 10 nucleotides agree with TRBD2. The CDR3 contains 16 residues. V trimming: 1 base; J trimming: 3 bases; junction bases outside the gene matches: 4. CDR1 is LGHDT and CDR2 is YNNKEL in the germline V gene (reference sequence). CDR3 residues: CASSQGVAGGTDTQYF. DNA of the CDR3: TGTGCCAGCAGCCAAGGGGTAGCGGGAGGAACAGATACGCAGTATTTT.

The sample holds one count of this clone. The chain links TRBV2 to TRBJ2-3; the match to TRBD2 covers 9 bases. This CDR3 has 16 amino acids. Trimming cost V 6 bases and J 4 bases; bases outside gene matches: 11. CDR1 and CDR2 from the germline V gene are SNHLY and FYNNEI. CDR3 bases: TGTGCCAGCAGGGGACGTAGCGGGAGTTCCCCAGATACGCAGTATTTT. It specifies CASRGRSGSSPDTQYF.

The CDR3 sequence: CAISGTGGGYTF. Here the CDR3 DNA reads TGTGCCATCAGTGGGACAGGGGGAGGCTACACCTTC. V and J are TRBV10-3 and TRBJ1-2, with 10 bases aligning to TRBD1. Germline CDR1 ENHRY, CDR2 SYGVKD. The CDR3 runs to 12 residues. V shed 4 bases, J shed 8 bases, and the junction held 1 base outside the gene matches.

This clone was seen only a few times. The chain carries TRBV6-5 and TRBJ2-7, with D possibly TRBD1 on 8 matching bases. V shed 11 bases and J shed 3 bases, with 14 bases lying between them. CDR1 is MNHEY and CDR2 is SVGAGI in the germline V gene. This CDR3 is built from 12 residues. CDR3 nucleotides: TGTGCCCTACAGGGGGGGGGCTACGAGCAGTACTTC. Its translation is CALQGGGYEQYF.

The J gene is TRBJ1-4, the V gene TRBV20-1; D is undetermined. Deletions cut 6 bases from V and 8 bases from J, with 10 bases between. From germline, CDR1 is DFQATT and CDR2 SNEGSKA (reference sequence). The CDR3 is made up of 11 amino acids. CDR3 amino acids: CSAGVIEKLFF. Here the CDR3 DNA reads TGCAGTGCCGGGGTTATCGAAAAACTGTTTTTT.

This chain uses TRBV5-4 with TRBJ2-5; the D is unclear. V was pared by 2 bases and J by 3 bases, with 2 bases between. Germline CDR1 reads SGHNT; CDR2 reads YYREEE (reference sequence). The CDR3 consists of 11 residues. CDR3 sequence (DNA): TGTGCCAGCAGCTTCGAAGAGACCCAGTACTTC. Amino acid sequence: CASSFEETQYF.

This clone is medium-sized. The chain combines TRBV11-2 with TRBJ2-1; D possibly uses TRBD1 or TRBD2 (6 bases each). Trimming removed 5 bases at V and 7 bases at J, with 18 bases between. The germline V gene encodes CDR1 SGHAT and CDR2 FQNNGV. The CDR3 contains 15 residues. As DNA, the CDR3 is TGTGCCAGCAGCAACCGGGACCAAGGGGGGAATGAGCAGTTCTTC. Translated: CASSNRDQGGNEQFF.

This rearrangement joins TRBV11-2 to TRBJ2-3, with D perhaps TRBD2 (6 bases). Trimming left V 5 bases short and J 4 bases short, with 13 bases between. CDR3 length equals 14 residues. CDR1 is SGHAT and CDR2 is FQNNGV in the germline V gene. Here the CDR3 DNA reads TGTGCCAGCAGCCCCGGACTACGCGCAGATACGCAGTATTTT. Translating gives CASSPGLRADTQYF.

The chain links TRBV7-8 to TRBJ2-7; TRBD2 matches 9 bases. CDR1 SGHVS and CDR2 FQNEAQ come from the germline V gene. This CDR3 has 14 amino acids. V trimming: 5 bases; J trimming: 2 bases; junction bases outside the gene matches: 4. The CDR3 sequence is CASSPSGTPYEQYF. CDR3 nucleotide sequence: TGTGCCAGCAGCCCTAGCGGGACCCCCTACGAGCAGTACTTC.

The chain combines TRBV6-2 or TRBV6-3 with TRBJ2-1; maybe TRBD2 (5 bases). The CDR3 length is 15 residues. The germline CDR1 and CDR2 sequences are MNHEY and SVGEGT. V lost 5 bases and J 2 bases, leaving 13 bases between the germline ends. CDR3 nucleotide sequence: TGTGCCAGCAGTCAAAGCGAGGGTCCCTACAATGAGCAGTTCTTC. Its translation: CASSQSEGPYNEQFF.

The chain's CDR3 is CASTRASTEAFF. DNA of the CDR3: TGTGCCAGTACCAGGGCGAGCACTGAAGCTTTCTTT. The V and J genes are TRBV19 and TRBJ1-1; TRBD1 is a possible D gene (5 bases). The CDR3 has 12 amino acids. Germline lookup yields CDR1 LNHDA and CDR2 SQIVND (reference sequence). With 7 bases removed from V and 4 bases from J, the gap between germline ends came to 10 bases.